This T cell receptor beta chain was recovered during a study of cytomegalovirus exposure and HLA in healthy donors. PCR employed 60 Vbeta and 13 Jbeta primers. Some clones are missing from TCRdb's copy, which holds only in-frame ones; the method was immunoSEQ multiplex PCR. The sample shows approximately 70,000 clones, approximately 70% of them seen only once. Germline V gives CDR1 SNHLY, CDR2 FYNNEI. J lost 3 bases, V lost 8 bases, and 12 bases had no gene match. CDR3 length: 15 residues. The clonotype originates from a woman in her forties or fifties in good health and CMV-seropositive. J is TRBJ2-7 and V is TRBV2; 8 bases agree with TRBD1. Sequencing was done on a sample of PBMCs. CDR3 nucleotides: TGTGCCAGCGCTAAGATCGGGACAGGCTTCTACGAGCAGTACTTC. The encoded protein is CASAKIGTGFYEQYF.